Included here is one T cell receptor (beta chain) sequence, with context. What it binds is unknown. V shed 6 bases and J 2 bases; nucleotides not matched to a gene: 8. This CDR3 is built from 15 residues. Germline lookup yields CDR1 SNHLY and CDR2 FYNNEI. TCRdb ran MiXCR on the 5' RACE reads and lists one entry per CDR3 protein. Of about 660,000 distinct CDR3 sequences in the sample, 8.6% were seen once. This record belongs to a study of identical twins. Whole-study findings and limits: Memory repertoires showed no such pattern, whereas abundant cord blood beta clonotypes carried fewer insertions. Recombination models fit unrelated individuals' TCR alpha sharing but underestimated twins'. Shared out-of-frame alpha sequences (those common to twins) showed excess low generation probability.

The sample was also linked to a second study, of yellow fever vaccine responses in identical twins. That study reports: Vaccine T cell responses of twins reportedly seemed partly convergent and partly personalized.

This sequence originates from a woman aged 18-29 years in good health. The sample consisted of PBMCs. The rearrangement links TRBV2 to TRBJ2-3; TRBD1 agrees at 7 bases. The CDR3 DNA sequence: TGTGCCAGCAGCGCTGGACAGGAGATCACAGATACGCAGTATTTT. Protein: CASSAGQEITDTQYF.